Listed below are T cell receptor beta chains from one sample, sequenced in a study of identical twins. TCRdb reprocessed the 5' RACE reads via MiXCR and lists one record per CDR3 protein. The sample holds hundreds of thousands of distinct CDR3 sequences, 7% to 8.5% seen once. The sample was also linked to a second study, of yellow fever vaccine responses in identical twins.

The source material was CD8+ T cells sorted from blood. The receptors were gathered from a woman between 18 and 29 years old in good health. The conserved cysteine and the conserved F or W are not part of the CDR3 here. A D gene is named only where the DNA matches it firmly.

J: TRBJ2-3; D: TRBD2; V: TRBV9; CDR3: ASSDSGRAPDTQY
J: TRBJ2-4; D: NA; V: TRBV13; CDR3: ASSTALAKNIQY
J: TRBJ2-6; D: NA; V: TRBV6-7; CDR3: ASSYPEGGTGANVLT
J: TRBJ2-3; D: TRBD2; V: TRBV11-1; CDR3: ASSFPKGTSENTDTQY
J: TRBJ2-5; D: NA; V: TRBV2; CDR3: ASSDVYAGPQETQY
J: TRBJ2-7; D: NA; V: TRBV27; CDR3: ASSYNKVSYEQY
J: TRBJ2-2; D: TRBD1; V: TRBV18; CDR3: ASSPRQGNTGELF
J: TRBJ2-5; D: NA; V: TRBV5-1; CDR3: ASSLGGRTQETQY
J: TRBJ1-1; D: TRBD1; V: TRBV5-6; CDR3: ASSFGQGATEAF
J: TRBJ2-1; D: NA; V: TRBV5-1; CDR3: ASSWDSENEQF